This TCR beta chain was sequenced for a study of breast tumors, draining lymph nodes, adjacent tissues. Per the germline V gene, CDR1 is SGHNT and CDR2 is YYREEE (reference sequence). V was shortened by 0 bases and J by 3 bases, with 6 bases between the two germline ends. The CDR3 spans 13 residues. Axillary draining lymph nodes of breast cancer patients supplied the node samples. This clonotype was observed a few times. TCRdb called the multiplex PCR reads again in MiXCR, with one record for every CDR3 protein. Of 85,000 to 120,000 distinct CDR3 sequences in the sample, approximately 28% were seen once.

This receptor was identified in a female donor with breast cancer. Some clones in this sample may be carry-over from other donors' samples. The sequencing sample was made of axillary lymph node tissue. The chain couples TRBV5-4 to TRBJ1-1; D not certain. This chain's CDR3 is CASSLAGYTEAFF. DNA of the CDR3: TGTGCCAGCAGCTTGGCAGGCTACACTGAAGCTTTCTTT.